One sample yielded the 14 T cell receptor beta chains listed below, sequenced in a study of T cell repertoires in cytomegalovirus infection. From the reads, TCRdb called clonotypes with MiXCR, one entry per CDR3 protein. This table holds some 480,000 distinct CDR3 sequences, 30% to 40% found once. No antigen is known for these receptors. The sequences come from cultured PBMCs, collected from culture after CMV antigen stimulation. Source of these receptors: a human donor in good health (CMV status not recorded). Some clones in this sample may be carry-over from other donors' samples.

This clonotype was observed a few times. The genes are TRBV6-2 or TRBV6-3 and TRBJ2-1; D ambiguous. CDR1 is MNHEY and CDR2 is SVGEGT in the germline V gene. The CDR3 has 15 amino acids. Trimming pared 2 bases from V and 0 bases from J, leaving 8 bases between. The chain's CDR3 is CASSYDSNSYNEQFF. CDR3 in DNA: TGTGCCAGCAGTTACGACTCGAACTCCTACAATGAGCAGTTCTTC.

This clonotype came up a few times. The CDR3 coding sequence is TGTGCCAGCAGCTTCGACAGGGGATACTCCGCTGCCCAGTACTTC. Translating gives CASSFDRGYSAAQYF. V and J are TRBV5-4 and TRBJ2-5; 8 nucleotides match TRBD1. The CDR3 has 15 amino acids. Germline CDR1 and CDR2: SGHNT and YYREEE (reference sequence). V dropped 2 bases and J dropped 9; count of bases not matched to a gene: 12.

The genes are TRBV12-3 or TRBV12-4 and TRBJ2-7; D possibly corresponds to TRBD2 (6 bases). The CDR3 is 13 residues long. Trimming pared 4 bases from V and 2 bases from J, leaving 9 bases between. This CDR3 reads CASSSTSPYEQYF. DNA for the CDR3: TGTGCCAGCAGTTCAACTAGCCCCTACGAGCAGTACTTC.

The chain joins TRBV7-6 to TRBJ2-7; possibly TRBD1 or TRBD2 for D (5 bases each). In germline, CDR1 is SGHVS, CDR2 FNYEAQ. Trimming took 6 bases from V and 1 from J, leaving 16 bases between them. The CDR3 sequence is 15 residues long. CDR3 loop: CASSPRGLASYEQYV. The CDR3 DNA reads TGTGCCAGCAGTCCCCGGGGCTTGGCTTCCTACGAGCAGTACGTC.

The chain uses TRBV27 and TRBJ2-7; 8 positions agree with TRBD2. CDR1 is MNHEY and CDR2 is SMNVEV in the germline V gene (reference sequence). Unmatched junction bases numbered 4, after V lost 6 bases and J lost 3 bases. The CDR3 extends over 13 amino acids. The CDR3, as DNA: TGTGCCAGCAGGAGCGGGAGCCACTACGAGCAGTACTTC. Its protein product is CASRSGSHYEQYF.

The table lists this clonotype with a few counts. J is TRBJ2-2 and V is TRBV12-3 or TRBV12-4; perhaps TRBD1 as D (6 bases). This CDR3 contains 14 residues. Trimming cost V 2 bases and J 5 bases, with 9 bases left between them. The CDR3 sequence: CASSLFQGTGELFF. The CDR3 bases are TGTGCCAGCAGTTTATTCCAGGGGACCGGGGAGCTGTTTTTT.

There are many counts of this clonotype. The J gene is TRBJ2-1, the V gene TRBV29-1, with D possibly TRBD1 on 6 matching bases. The CDR3 loop spans 13 amino acids. From germline, CDR1 is SQVTM and CDR2 ANQGSEA. V gave up 5 bases and J gave up 3 bases, with 11 bases separating them. CDR3: CSVQGGFYNEQFF. In DNA, the CDR3 is TGCAGCGTTCAAGGGGGTTTCTACAATGAGCAGTTCTTC.

This clonotype occurred many times. This rearrangement joins TRBV7-2 to TRBJ2-3, with D tentatively TRBD2 (6 bases). The germline V gene has CDR1 SGHTA and CDR2 FQGNSA. Trimming took off 6 bases at V and 0 bases at J, with 19 bases between the two ends. This CDR3 is 17 amino acids long. The CDR3, as DNA: TGTGCCAGCAGACCCCCTCGCATGGCGGGAAGCACAGATACGCAGTATTTT. Protein: CASRPPRMAGSTDTQYF.

The chain couples TRBV6-4 to TRBJ2-6, with TRBD2 as a possible D gene (6 bases). Germline CDR1 and CDR2: MRHNA and SNTAGT. The CDR3 sequence is 16 residues long. Trimming cost V 8 bases and J 2 bases, with 16 bases left between them. CDR3 sequence: CASGPNGGTGANVLTF. The CDR3 DNA is TGTGCCAGCGGACCTAATGGGGGGACTGGGGCCAACGTCCTGACTTTC.

This clonotype came up once. The rearrangement uses TRBV7-2 and TRBJ1-2; D is ambiguous. CDR1 and CDR2 (germline): SGHTA, FQGNSA. The CDR3 has 14 residues. The ends were cut back, 5 bases at V and 5 bases at J, with 15 bases in the middle. The CDR3 sequence: CASSMSGLAYGYTF. CDR3 DNA sequence: TGTGCCAGCAGCATGTCAGGACTCGCTTATGGCTACACCTTC.

This clonotype was picked up a small number of times. The chain carries TRBV6-2 or TRBV6-3 and TRBJ2-5, with a weak D call TRBD2 (6 bases). Trimming took 7 bases from V and 5 from J, leaving 20 bases between them. The germline V gene encodes CDR1 MNHEY and CDR2 SVGEGT. The CDR3 is 15 residues long. The CDR3: CASTIAPFRGETQYF. The CDR3 DNA sequence: TGTGCCAGCACTATAGCTCCCTTCCGGGGGGAGACCCAGTACTTC.

The chain links TRBV20-1 to TRBJ2-7; 14 bases align to TRBD2. This CDR3 has 17 amino acids. Losses at the gene ends were 2 bases for V and 4 bases for J; bases not matched to a gene: 10. Germline V gene lookup returns CDR1 DFQATT and CDR2 SNEGSKA (reference sequence). The CDR3 loop is CSARRLAGGPSGYEQYV. CDR3 DNA: TGCAGTGCTAGACGACTAGCGGGAGGGCCTAGCGGGTACGAGCAGTACGTC.

V gene TRBV6-2 or TRBV6-3 combines with J gene TRBJ1-5; possibly TRBD1 for D (5 bases). Deletions cut 2 bases from V and 7 bases from J, with 18 bases between. Germline CDR1 MNHEY, CDR2 SVGEGT. CDR3 size: 16 residues. The CDR3 sequence: CASSYAGGGSGQPQHF. The CDR3 region has the DNA TGTGCCAGCAGTTACGCCGGGGGGGGTTCGGGGCAGCCCCAGCATTTT.

This chain links TRBV28 with TRBJ2-2; D tentatively reads TRBD1 or TRBD2 (5 bases each). The V gene's germline CDR1 is MDHEN and CDR2 SYDVKM. This CDR3 comprises 14 residues. Trimming cost V 11 bases and J 1 base, with 14 bases left between them. CDR3 region: CASKRGGNTGELFF. The DNA of the CDR3 is TGTGCCTCTAAGAGGGGTGGGAACACCGGGGAGCTGTTTTTT.